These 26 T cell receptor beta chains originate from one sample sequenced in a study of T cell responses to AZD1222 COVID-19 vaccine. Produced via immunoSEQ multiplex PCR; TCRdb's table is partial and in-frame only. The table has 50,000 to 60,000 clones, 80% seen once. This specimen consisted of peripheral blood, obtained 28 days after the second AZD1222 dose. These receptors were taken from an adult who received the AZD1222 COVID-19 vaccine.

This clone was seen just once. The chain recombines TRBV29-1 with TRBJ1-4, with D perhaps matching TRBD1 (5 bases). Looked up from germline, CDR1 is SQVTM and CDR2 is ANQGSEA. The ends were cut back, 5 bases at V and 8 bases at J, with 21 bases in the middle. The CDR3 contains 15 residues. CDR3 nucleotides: TGCAGCGTTACCCTTCCCGGGGGGAATAGGGAAAAACTGTTTTTT. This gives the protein CSVTLPGGNREKLFF.

The CDR3 DNA is TGTGCCAGCAGTTGGGCCAGGGGCGCAAACTATGGCTACACCTTC. Amino acid sequence: CASSWARGANYGYTF. V is TRBV6-5 and J is TRBJ1-2, with D tentatively TRBD1 (6 bases). The germline V gene has CDR1 MNHEY and CDR2 SVGAGI. V was clipped by 4 bases and J by 2 bases, with 14 bases between them. This CDR3 region has 15 residues.

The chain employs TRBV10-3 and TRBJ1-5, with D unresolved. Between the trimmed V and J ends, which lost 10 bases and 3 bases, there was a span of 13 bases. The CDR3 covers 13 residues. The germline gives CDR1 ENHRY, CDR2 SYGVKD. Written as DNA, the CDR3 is TGTGCCAGCGCCTCAACGGACAATCAGCCCCAGCATTTT. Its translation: CASASTDNQPQHF.

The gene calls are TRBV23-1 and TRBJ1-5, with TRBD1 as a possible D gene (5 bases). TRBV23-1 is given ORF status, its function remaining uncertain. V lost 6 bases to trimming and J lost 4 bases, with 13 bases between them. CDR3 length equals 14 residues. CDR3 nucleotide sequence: TGCGCCAGCAGAGGGACCACTAGGAATCAGCCCCAGCATTTT. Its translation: CASRGTTRNQPQHF.

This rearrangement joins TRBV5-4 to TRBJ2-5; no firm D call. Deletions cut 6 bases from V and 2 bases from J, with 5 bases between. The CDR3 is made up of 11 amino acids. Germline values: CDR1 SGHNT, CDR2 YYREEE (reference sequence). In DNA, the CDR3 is TGTGCCAGCACCCAACAAGAGACCCAGTACTTC. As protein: CASTQQETQYF. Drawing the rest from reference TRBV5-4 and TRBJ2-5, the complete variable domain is ETGVTQSPTHLIKTRGQQVTLRCSSQSGHNTVSWYQQALGQGPQFIFQYYREEENGRGNFPPRFSGLQFPNYSSELNVNALELDDSALYLCASTQQETQYFGPGTRLLVL.

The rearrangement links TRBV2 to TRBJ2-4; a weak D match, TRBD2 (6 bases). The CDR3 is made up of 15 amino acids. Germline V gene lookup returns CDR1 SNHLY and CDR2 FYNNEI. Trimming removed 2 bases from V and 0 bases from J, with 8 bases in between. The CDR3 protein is CASSEWGVAKNIQYF. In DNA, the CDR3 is TGTGCCAGCAGTGAATGGGGGGTAGCCAAAAACATTCAGTACTTC.

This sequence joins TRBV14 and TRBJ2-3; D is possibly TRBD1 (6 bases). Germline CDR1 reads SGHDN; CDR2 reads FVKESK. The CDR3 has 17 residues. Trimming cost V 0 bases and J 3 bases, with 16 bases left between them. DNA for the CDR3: TGTGCCAGCAGCCAAGATTTAGGACAGACATCTACAGATACGCAGTATTTT. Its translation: CASSQDLGQTSTDTQYF. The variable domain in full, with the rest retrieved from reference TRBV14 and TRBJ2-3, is EAGVTQFPSHSVIEKGQTVTLRCDPISGHDNLYWYRRVMGKEIKFLLHFVKESKQDESGMPNNRFLAERTGGTYSTLKVQPAELEDSGVYFCASSQDLGQTSTDTQYFGPGTRLTVL.

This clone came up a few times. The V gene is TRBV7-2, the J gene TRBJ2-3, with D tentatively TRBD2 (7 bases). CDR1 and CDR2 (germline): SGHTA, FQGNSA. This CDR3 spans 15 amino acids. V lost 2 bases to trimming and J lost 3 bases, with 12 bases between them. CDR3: CASSLRGAVTDTQYF. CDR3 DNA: TGTGCCAGCAGCTTACGGGGGGCTGTGACAGATACGCAGTATTTT.

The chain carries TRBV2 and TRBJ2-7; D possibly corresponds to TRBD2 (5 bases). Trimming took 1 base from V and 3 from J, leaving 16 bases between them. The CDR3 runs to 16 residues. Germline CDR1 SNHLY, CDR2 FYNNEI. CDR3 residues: CASSEGNPGYSYEQYV. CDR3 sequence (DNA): TGTGCCAGCAGTGAAGGTAATCCGGGGTACAGCTACGAGCAGTACGTC.

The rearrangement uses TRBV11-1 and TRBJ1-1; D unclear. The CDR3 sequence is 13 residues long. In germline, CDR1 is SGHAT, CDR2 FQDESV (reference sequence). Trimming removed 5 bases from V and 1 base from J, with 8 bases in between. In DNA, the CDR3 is TGTGCCAGCAGCCTTCGGGAGAACACTGAAGCTTTCTTT. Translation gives CASSLRENTEAFF.

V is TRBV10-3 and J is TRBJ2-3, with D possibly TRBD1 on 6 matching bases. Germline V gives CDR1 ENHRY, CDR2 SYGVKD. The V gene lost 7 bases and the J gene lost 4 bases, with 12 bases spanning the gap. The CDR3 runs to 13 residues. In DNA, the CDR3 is TGTGCCATCAATGGGGGCTTAGCAGATACGCAGTATTTT. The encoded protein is CAINGGLADTQYF.

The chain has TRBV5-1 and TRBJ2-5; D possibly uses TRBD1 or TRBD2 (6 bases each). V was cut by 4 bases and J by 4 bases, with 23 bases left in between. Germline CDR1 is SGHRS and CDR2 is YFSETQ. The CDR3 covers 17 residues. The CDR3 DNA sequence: TGCGCCAGCAGCACAGGGTTACCGGGCCCCGGGGGAGAGACCCAGTACTTC. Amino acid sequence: CASSTGLPGPGGETQYF.

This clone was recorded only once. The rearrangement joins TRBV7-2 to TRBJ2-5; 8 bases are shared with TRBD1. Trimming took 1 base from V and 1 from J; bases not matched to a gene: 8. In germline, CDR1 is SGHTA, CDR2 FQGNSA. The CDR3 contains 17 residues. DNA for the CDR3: TGTGCCAGCAGCTTAGTAGGAACAGGGGGTGGCCAAGAGACCCAGTACTTC. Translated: CASSLVGTGGGQETQYF.

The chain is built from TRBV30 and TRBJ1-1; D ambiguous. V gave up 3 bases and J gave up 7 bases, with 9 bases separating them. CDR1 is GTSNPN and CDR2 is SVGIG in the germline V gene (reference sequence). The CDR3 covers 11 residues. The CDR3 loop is CAWRTGGEAFF. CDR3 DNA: TGTGCCTGGAGGACGGGCGGTGAAGCTTTCTTT. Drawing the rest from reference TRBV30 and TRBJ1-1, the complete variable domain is SQTIHQWPATLVQPVGSPLSLECTVEGTSNPNLYWYRQAAGRGLQLLFYSVGIGQISSEVPQNLSASRPQDRQFILSSKKLLLSDSGFYLCAWRTGGEAFFGQGTRLTVV.

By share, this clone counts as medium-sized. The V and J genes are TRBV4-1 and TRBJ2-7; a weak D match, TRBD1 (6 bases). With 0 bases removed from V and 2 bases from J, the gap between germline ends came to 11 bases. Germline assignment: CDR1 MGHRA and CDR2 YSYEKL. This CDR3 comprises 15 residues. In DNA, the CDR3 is TGCGCCAGCAGCCAAGAACACAGGGAGACCTACGAGCAGTACTTC. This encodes CASSQEHRETYEQYF.

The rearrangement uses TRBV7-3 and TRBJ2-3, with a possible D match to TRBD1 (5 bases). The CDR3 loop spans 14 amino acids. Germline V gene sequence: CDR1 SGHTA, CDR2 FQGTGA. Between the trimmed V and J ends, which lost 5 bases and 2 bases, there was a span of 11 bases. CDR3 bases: TGTGCCAGCAGCCCCCAGGGAAACACAGATACGCAGTATTTT. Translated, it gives CASSPQGNTDTQYF.

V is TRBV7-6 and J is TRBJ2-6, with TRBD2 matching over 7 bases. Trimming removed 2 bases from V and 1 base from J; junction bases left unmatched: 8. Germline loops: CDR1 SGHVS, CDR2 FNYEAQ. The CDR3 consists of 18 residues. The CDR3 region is CASSLRASGQSGANVLTF. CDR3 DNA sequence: TGTGCCAGCAGCTTAAGGGCTAGCGGACAATCTGGGGCCAACGTCCTGACTTTC.

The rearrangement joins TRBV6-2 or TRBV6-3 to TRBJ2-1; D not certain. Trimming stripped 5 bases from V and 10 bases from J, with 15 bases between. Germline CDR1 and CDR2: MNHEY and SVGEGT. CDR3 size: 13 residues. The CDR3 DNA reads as TGTGCCAGCAGTAACCAAGGTACTGGCGAGCAGTTCTTC. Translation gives CASSNQGTGEQFF.

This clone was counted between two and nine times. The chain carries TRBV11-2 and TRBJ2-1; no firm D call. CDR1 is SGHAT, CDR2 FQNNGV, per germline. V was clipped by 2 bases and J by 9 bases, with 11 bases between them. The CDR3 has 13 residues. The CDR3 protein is CASSLRLVGEQFF. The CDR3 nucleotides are TGTGCCAGCAGCTTACGGCTAGTTGGTGAGCAGTTCTTC.

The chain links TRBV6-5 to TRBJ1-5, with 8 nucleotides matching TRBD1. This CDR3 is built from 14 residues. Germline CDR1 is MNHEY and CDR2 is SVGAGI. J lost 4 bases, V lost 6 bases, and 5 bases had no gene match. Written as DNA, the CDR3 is TGTGCCAGCAGCCCGGGACAGGTTAATCAGCCCCAGCATTTT. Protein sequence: CASSPGQVNQPQHF.

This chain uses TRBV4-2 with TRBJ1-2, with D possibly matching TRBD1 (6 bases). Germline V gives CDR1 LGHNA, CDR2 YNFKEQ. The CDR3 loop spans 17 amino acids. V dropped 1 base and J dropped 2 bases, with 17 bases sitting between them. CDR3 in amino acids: CASSQVTPGAMNYGYTF. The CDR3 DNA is TGTGCCAGCAGCCAAGTCACCCCAGGGGCGATGAACTATGGCTACACCTTC.

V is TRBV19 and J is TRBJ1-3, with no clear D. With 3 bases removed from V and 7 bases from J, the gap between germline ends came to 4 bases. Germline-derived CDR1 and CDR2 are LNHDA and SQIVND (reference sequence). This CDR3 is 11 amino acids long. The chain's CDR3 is CASSMGNTIYF. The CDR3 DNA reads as TGTGCCAGTAGTATGGGGAACACCATATATTTT.

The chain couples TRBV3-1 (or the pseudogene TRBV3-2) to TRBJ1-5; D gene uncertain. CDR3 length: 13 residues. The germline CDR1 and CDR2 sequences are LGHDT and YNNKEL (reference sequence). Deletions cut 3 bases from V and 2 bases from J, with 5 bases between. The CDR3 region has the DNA TGTGCCAGCAGCCATCAAGGCAATCAGCCCCAGCATTTT. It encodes CASSHQGNQPQHF.

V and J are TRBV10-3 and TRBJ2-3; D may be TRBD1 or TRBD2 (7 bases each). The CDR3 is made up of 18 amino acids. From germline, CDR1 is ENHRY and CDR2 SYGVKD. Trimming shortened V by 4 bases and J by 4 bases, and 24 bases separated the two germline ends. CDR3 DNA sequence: TGTGCCATCAGTGCCCCTACAGGGGCGGGAGCAGGTCCAGATACGCAGTATTTT. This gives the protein CAISAPTGAGAGPDTQYF.

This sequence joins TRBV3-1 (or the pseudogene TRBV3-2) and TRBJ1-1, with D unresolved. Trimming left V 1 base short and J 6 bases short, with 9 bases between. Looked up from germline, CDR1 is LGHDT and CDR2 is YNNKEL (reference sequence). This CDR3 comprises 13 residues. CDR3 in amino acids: CASSQGGRAEAFF. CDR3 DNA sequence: TGTGCCAGCAGCCAAGGGGGAAGGGCTGAAGCTTTCTTT.

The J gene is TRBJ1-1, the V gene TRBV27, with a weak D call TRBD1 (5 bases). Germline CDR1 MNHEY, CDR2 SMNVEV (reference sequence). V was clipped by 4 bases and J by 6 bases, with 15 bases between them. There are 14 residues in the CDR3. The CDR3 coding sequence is TGTGCCAGCAGTTACGCGGGGACGGGGTCTGAAGCTTTCTTT. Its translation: CASSYAGTGSEAFF.